The 22 T cell receptor beta chains below were found in one sample sequenced in a study of CD8 T cells in ankylosing spondylitis. In TCRdb, the 5' RACE reads were re-called with MiXCR into one record per CDR3 protein. The sample lists about 260,000 distinct CDR3 sequences, 24% seen once, with approximately 0.61% in the top ten. The sequencing input was blood, either unsorted or a sorted T cell fraction (not recorded which). Every receptor here comes from a male donor with ankylosing spondylitis or in good health (not recorded which).

This clonotype came up many times. The CDR3: CASSSTGRLVHGYTF. In DNA, the CDR3 is TGTGCCAGCAGCTCAACGGGCCGCCTAGTCCATGGCTACACCTTC. The chain is built from TRBV5-6 and TRBJ1-2; D is unresolved. V was trimmed by 3 bases and J by 6 bases, leaving 18 bases between them. The length of the CDR3 is 15 residues. Germline-derived CDR1 and CDR2 are SGHDT and YYEEEE.

Only a few counts were recorded for this clonotype. The CDR3 bases are TGCAGTGCTATTTCGCTCCTAGCTTCCCGCACAGATACGCAGTATTTT. Amino acids: CSAISLLASRTDTQYF. The J gene is TRBJ2-3, the V gene TRBV20-1, with a weak D call TRBD2 (5 bases). This CDR3 comprises 16 residues. The V gene lost 4 bases and the J gene lost 1 base, with 18 bases spanning the gap. CDR1 is DFQATT, CDR2 SNEGSKA, per germline (reference sequence).

The chain couples TRBV20-1 to TRBJ2-7; the match to TRBD1 covers 10 bases. This CDR3 has 15 residues. J lost 0 bases, V lost 5 bases, and 7 bases had no gene match. Germline lookup yields CDR1 DFQATT and CDR2 SNEGSKA (reference sequence). The CDR3 DNA reads as TGCAGTGCTGAACCGGGGACAGGGGCCTCCTACGAGCAGTACTTC. Translated: CSAEPGTGASYEQYF.

This clonotype was recorded many times. The chain links TRBV20-1 to TRBJ2-4; 7 bases line up with TRBD1. V shed 3 bases, J shed 1 base, and the junction held 9 bases outside the gene matches. The CDR3 is made up of 16 amino acids. Per the germline V gene, CDR1 is DFQATT and CDR2 is SNEGSKA (reference sequence). The CDR3 DNA reads TGCAGTGCTAGGACAGGGCGGGTGAGCGCCAAAAACATTCAGTACTTC. Amino acid sequence: CSARTGRVSAKNIQYF.

The chain combines TRBV6-1 with TRBJ2-1; 10 bases map to TRBD2. Germline lookup yields CDR1 MNHNS and CDR2 SASEGT. Trimming cost V 1 base and J 9 bases; bases outside gene matches: 9. This CDR3 spans 16 amino acids. The CDR3: CASSEVSGGASPEQFF. The CDR3 DNA is TGTGCCAGCAGTGAAGTGAGCGGGGGGGCCAGTCCTGAGCAGTTCTTC.

This clonotype was detected ten times or more. This chain links TRBV7-2 with TRBJ2-7; 8 bases agree with TRBD2. Germline V gene data show CDR1 as SGHTA and CDR2 as FQGNSA. Trimming at V came to 5 bases and at J to 3 bases, leaving 6 bases not matched to a gene. The CDR3 runs to 14 residues. Here the CDR3 reads CASSPAGGSYEQYF. The CDR3 DNA is TGTGCCAGCAGCCCGGCGGGGGGTAGCTACGAGCAGTACTTC.

At least ten counts were recorded for this clonotype. The genes are TRBV20-1 and TRBJ2-5; no reliable D call. The ends were cut back, 5 bases at V and 6 bases at J, with 7 bases in the middle. The CDR3 runs to 10 residues. Germline V gives CDR1 DFQATT, CDR2 SNEGSKA (reference sequence). The CDR3 DNA follows: TGCAGTGCTGAAAACAAGACCCAGTACTTC. It yields the protein CSAENKTQYF.

This clonotype showed up many times. The rearrangement links TRBV20-1 to TRBJ2-3; a weak D match, TRBD2 (5 bases). The CDR3 has 14 residues. CDR1 and CDR2 (germline): DFQATT, SNEGSKA (reference sequence). With 0 bases removed from V and 7 bases from J, the gap between germline ends came to 14 bases. For the CDR3, the DNA is TGCAGTGCTAGAGATAGCCGGGGTGGTTATACGCAGTATTTT. Translating it yields CSARDSRGGYTQYF.

This clonotype was observed many times. The chain links TRBV20-1 to TRBJ1-2; possible D gene TRBD1, 5 bases. The CDR3 contains 12 residues. Germline loops: CDR1 DFQATT, CDR2 SNEGSKA (reference sequence). Trimming took 4 bases from V and 7 from J, leaving 13 bases between them. As DNA, the CDR3 is TGCAGTGCTAATCAGGGTGGTAGTGGCTACACCTTC. Translated: CSANQGGSGYTF.

This clonotype was detected ten times or more. The chain is built from TRBV20-1 and TRBJ1-2, with TRBD1 matching 7 bases. The CDR3 contains 13 residues. Germline trimming cut 4 bases from V and 3 bases from J; bases unmatched to any gene: 5. CDR1 and CDR2 from the germline V gene are DFQATT and SNEGSKA (reference sequence). The CDR3 loop reads CSATGTVYYGYTF. The CDR3 DNA sequence: TGCAGTGCTACTGGGACAGTGTACTATGGCTACACCTTC.

Details on this clonotype: This may stem from a read error, because a much larger clone lies one nucleotide away. This chain links TRBV12-3 or TRBV12-4 with TRBJ2-1; no clear D. The CDR3 length is 15 residues. In DNA, the CDR3 is TGTGCCGGCAGTTTTGACCCCCAAGGGATCAATGAGCAGTTCTTC. Protein: CAGSFDPQGINEQFF.

This clonotype was seen many times. The chain employs TRBV29-1 and TRBJ1-2, with D possibly matching TRBD1 (5 bases). The CDR3 loop spans 13 amino acids. Trimming shortened V by 7 bases and J by 4 bases, and 16 bases separated the two germline ends. The germline CDR1 and CDR2 sequences are SQVTM and ANQGSEA. The CDR3 DNA reads TGCAGCGGAGACCGGGACGGAGGCTATGGCTACACCTTC. It specifies CSGDRDGGYGYTF.

This clonotype has a handful of counts. This chain joins TRBV12-3 or TRBV12-4 and TRBJ2-1; D might be TRBD1 (6 bases). The CDR3 contains 13 residues. V lost 6 bases and J lost 5, with 11 bases in between. The CDR3 DNA follows: TGTGCCAGCAGATACGGACAGCACAATGAGCAGTTCTTC. This sequence encodes CASRYGQHNEQFF.

The chain recombines TRBV25-1 with TRBJ1-5; a possible D gene is TRBD1 (5 bases). V dropped 3 bases and J dropped 6 bases, with 12 bases sitting between them. The germline V gene encodes CDR1 MGHDK and CDR2 SYGVNS. The CDR3 covers 14 residues. Written as DNA, the CDR3 is TGTGCCAGCAGTGAGACAAGGGGTACTCAGCCCCAGCATTTT. Translated: CASSETRGTQPQHF.

V usage is TRBV20-1 and J usage is TRBJ2-3, with D possibly matching TRBD2 (7 bases). CDR1 is DFQATT, CDR2 SNEGSKA, per germline (reference sequence). The CDR3 spans 14 residues. Trimming removed 2 bases at V and 0 bases at J, with 9 bases between. CDR3: CSARPGGSTDTQYF. CDR3 nucleotides: TGCAGTGCTAGACCGGGGGGCAGCACAGATACGCAGTATTTT.

Only a few counts were recorded for this clonotype. The genes are TRBV20-1 and TRBJ2-7, with TRBD1 matching 9 bases. This CDR3 is 16 amino acids long. V was clipped by 4 bases and J by 4 bases; unmatched bases: 14. Germline CDR1 and CDR2: DFQATT and SNEGSKA (reference sequence). The CDR3: CSATPLGGQGRYEQYF. The CDR3 DNA reads TGCAGTGCTACCCCCCTGGGGGGACAGGGTCGGTACGAGCAGTACTTC.

At least ten counts were recorded for this clonotype. J is TRBJ2-7 and V is TRBV10-2; TRBD1 aligns across 8 bases. Germline CDR1 is WSHSY and CDR2 is SAAADI. V lost 6 bases to trimming and J lost 4 bases; unmatched junction nucleotides: 11. The CDR3 is made up of 15 amino acids. In DNA, the CDR3 is TGCGCCAGCAGAAAGGGGCCAGGGGGCGGGTACGAGCAGTACTTC. Protein: CASRKGPGGGYEQYF.

This clonotype was recorded many times. The chain couples TRBV20-1 to TRBJ2-1; TRBD2 agrees at 11 bases. Trimming took 5 bases from V and 0 from J; bases not matched to a gene: 3. The CDR3 totals 15 residues. Germline lookup yields CDR1 DFQATT and CDR2 SNEGSKA (reference sequence). CDR3 sequence reads: CSADSGGGSYNEQFF. The DNA for the CDR3 is TGCAGTGCTGATAGCGGGGGGGGCTCCTACAATGAGCAGTTCTTC.

The sample holds a few counts of this clonotype. The rearrangement uses TRBV11-2 and TRBJ2-3; perhaps TRBD2 as D (6 bases). Germline CDR1 is SGHAT and CDR2 is FQNNGV. The CDR3 is 15 residues long. Trimming removed 1 base at V and 6 bases at J, with 14 bases between. The CDR3 nucleotides are TGTGCCAGCAGCTTAGCTGGGGAGGTCGCTGATACGCAGTATTTT. Its translation is CASSLAGEVADTQYF.

This clonotype was seen a few times. This chain links TRBV20-1 with TRBJ2-1; no reliable D call. CDR1 DFQATT and CDR2 SNEGSKA come from the germline V gene (reference sequence). V was shortened by 3 bases and J by 3 bases, with 12 bases between the two germline ends. The CDR3 is 14 amino acids. The CDR3, as DNA: TGCAGTGCTAGTCGCTCCGCCAACTACAATGAGCAGTTCTTC. Translated: CSASRSANYNEQFF.

This clonotype was counted many times. V is TRBV12-3 or TRBV12-4 and J is TRBJ1-2; possible D gene TRBD1, 5 bases. Trimming left V 0 bases short and J 8 bases short, with 10 bases between. The CDR3 length is 13 residues. The CDR3 sequence is CASSLAHGGGYTF. The CDR3 bases are TGTGCCAGCAGTTTAGCGCATGGGGGAGGCTACACCTTC.

This chain connects TRBV29-1 to TRBJ1-2; 7 bases align to TRBD1. J lost 4 bases, V lost 4 bases, and 3 bases had no gene match. This CDR3 is 12 amino acids long. Germline loops: CDR1 SQVTM, CDR2 ANQGSEA. The CDR3 nucleotides read TGCAGCGTTGCCAGGGGGGGCTATGGCTACACCTTC. Protein product: CSVARGGYGYTF.